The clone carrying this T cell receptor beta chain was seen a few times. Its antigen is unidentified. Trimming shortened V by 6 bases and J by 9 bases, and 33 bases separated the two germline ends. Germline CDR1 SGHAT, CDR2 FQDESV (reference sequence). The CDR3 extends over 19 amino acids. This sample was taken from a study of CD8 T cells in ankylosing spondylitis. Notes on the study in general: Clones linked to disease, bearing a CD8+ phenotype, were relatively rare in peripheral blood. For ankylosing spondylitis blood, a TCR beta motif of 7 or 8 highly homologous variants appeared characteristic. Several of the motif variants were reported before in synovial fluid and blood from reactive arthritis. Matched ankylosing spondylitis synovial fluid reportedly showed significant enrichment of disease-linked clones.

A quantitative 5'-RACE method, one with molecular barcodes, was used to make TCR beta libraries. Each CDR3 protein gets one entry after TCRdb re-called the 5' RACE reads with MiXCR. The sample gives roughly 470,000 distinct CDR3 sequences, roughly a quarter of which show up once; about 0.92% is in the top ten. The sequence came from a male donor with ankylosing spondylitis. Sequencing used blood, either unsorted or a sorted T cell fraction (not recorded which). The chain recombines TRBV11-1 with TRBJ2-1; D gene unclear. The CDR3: CASSPTPPTVFGTRGEQFF. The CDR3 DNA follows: TGTGCCAGCAGTCCCACCCCCCCCACAGTATTTGGTACTCGCGGTGAGCAGTTCTTC.